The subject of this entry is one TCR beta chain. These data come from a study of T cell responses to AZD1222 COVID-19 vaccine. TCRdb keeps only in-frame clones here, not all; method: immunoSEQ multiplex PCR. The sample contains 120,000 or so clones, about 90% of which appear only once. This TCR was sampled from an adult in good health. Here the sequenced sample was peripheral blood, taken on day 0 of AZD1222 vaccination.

DNA for the CDR3: TGCGCCAGCAGCTTGACAGACACCGGGGAGCTGTTTTTT. Translation gives CASSLTDTGELFF. This chain connects TRBV5-1 to TRBJ2-2; D is ambiguous. The CDR3 spans 13 residues. Germline-derived CDR1 and CDR2 are SGHRS and YFSETQ. V shed 1 base and J shed 3 bases, with 4 bases lying between them. Full variable domain (outside the CDR3, taken from reference TRBV5-1 and TRBJ2-2): KAGVTQTPRYLIKTRGQQVTLSCSPISGHRSVSWYQQTPGQGLQFLFEYFSETQRNKGNFPGRFSGRQFSNSRSEMNVSTLELGDSALYLCASSLTDTGELFFGEGSRLTVL.